This passage covers 17 T cell receptor beta chains from one sample sequenced in a study of CD8 T cells in Susac syndrome. Reverse transcription of roughly 0.45 to 1 ug RNA used random hexamers. TCRdb re-called the immunoSEQ multiplex PCR reads through MiXCR, storing one row per CDR3 protein. The sample holds a few hundred thousand distinct CDR3 sequences, roughly 81% seen once. Specimen: CD8+ T cells from PBMCs. These receptors all come from a human donor with multiple sclerosis.

The chain is built from TRBV20-1 and TRBJ2-7; 8 bases line up with TRBD2. Per the germline V gene, CDR1 is DFQATT and CDR2 is SNEGSKA (reference sequence). The CDR3 totals 15 residues. V lost 0 bases and J lost 5; bases outside the gene matches: 9. The CDR3 DNA is TGCAGTGCTAGAGATCCGCGGGAGGCCGTCCACGAGCAGTACTTC. It codes for CSARDPREAVHEQYF.

The chain combines TRBV19 with TRBJ2-5; perhaps TRBD1 as D (6 bases). Trimming stripped 3 bases from V and 4 bases from J, with 12 bases between. The CDR3 totals 14 residues. Germline assignment: CDR1 LNHDA and CDR2 SQIVND (reference sequence). Written as DNA, the CDR3 is TGTGCCAGTAGTATCAGGGGCCAGGGAGAGACCCAGTACTTC. This encodes CASSIRGQGETQYF.

This chain joins TRBV5-1 and TRBJ2-7, with 10 bases that match TRBD2. CDR3 length: 16 amino acids. The germline CDR1 and CDR2 sequences are SGHRS and YFSETQ. Trimming removed 0 bases from V and 5 bases from J; junction bases left unmatched: 8. The chain's CDR3 is CASSLALAGVAHEQYF. CDR3 in DNA: TGCGCCAGCAGCTTGGCCCTAGCGGGAGTAGCACACGAGCAGTACTTC.

This chain joins TRBV7-8 and TRBJ1-5, with D tentatively TRBD1 (5 bases). CDR3 length equals 15 residues. Germline V CDR1 and CDR2: SGHVS, FQNEAQ. Trimming left V 5 bases short and J 6 bases short, with 17 bases between. The CDR3 spells CASSHGTNDGQPQHF. The CDR3 DNA reads as TGTGCCAGCAGCCACGGGACCAATGATGGTCAGCCCCAGCATTTT.

The rearrangement uses TRBV27 and TRBJ1-6; TRBD1 matches 7 bases. In germline, CDR1 is MNHEY, CDR2 SMNVEV (reference sequence). Trimming removed 5 bases from V and 7 bases from J; junction bases left unmatched: 11. The CDR3 consists of 16 residues. As DNA, the CDR3 is TGTGCCAGCAGTACCTCTACAGGGGCGGCAAATTCACCCCTCCACTTT. It is translated as CASSTSTGAANSPLHF.

This rearrangement joins TRBV6-1 to TRBJ1-4; no firm D call. The CDR3 spans 15 residues. Looked up from germline, CDR1 is MNHNS and CDR2 is SASEGT. The ends were cut back, 5 bases at V and 2 bases at J, with 12 bases in the middle. CDR3 amino acids: CASSPGPATNEKLFF. The CDR3 DNA follows: TGTGCCAGCAGTCCGGGCCCCGCTACTAATGAAAAACTGTTTTTT.

The J gene is TRBJ2-3, the V gene TRBV19; 8 bases line up with TRBD2. Trimming removed 3 bases from V and 6 bases from J; junction bases left unmatched: 14. Germline V CDR1 and CDR2: LNHDA, SQIVND (reference sequence). CDR3 length equals 17 residues. Here the CDR3 DNA reads TGTGCCAGTAGTATCCTGCCCACTAGCGGAGGACGGGATACGCAGTATTTT. This codes for CASSILPTSGGRDTQYF.

The J gene is TRBJ2-3, the V gene TRBV18; D may be TRBD2 (6 bases). The germline V gene has CDR1 KGHSH and CDR2 LQKENI. Trimming took 3 bases from V and 4 from J, leaving 11 bases between them. The CDR3 has 14 residues. The CDR3 DNA reads as TGTGCCAGCTCACCCCCGACTAGATCAGATACGCAGTATTTT. Translation: CASSPPTRSDTQYF.

In its sample, this clonotype was seen once. The chain uses TRBV6-1 and TRBJ2-7; TRBD1 might be the D (6 bases). The germline gives CDR1 MNHNS, CDR2 SASEGT. With 5 bases removed from V and 5 bases from J, the gap between germline ends came to 19 bases. The CDR3 spans 15 residues. CDR3 region: CASSTRPGQGDEQYF. In DNA, the CDR3 is TGTGCCAGCAGTACACGGCCGGGACAAGGAGACGAGCAGTACTTC.

The chain carries TRBV12-3 or TRBV12-4 and TRBJ2-1, with 9 positions matching TRBD1. J was trimmed by 6 bases and V by 7 bases; bases with no gene match: 13. CDR3 length: 16 residues. DNA of the CDR3: TGTGCCAGCAATGGCCTCGGACAGGGGTTTTTCAATGAGCAGTTCTTC. This codes for CASNGLGQGFFNEQFF.

This clonotype was observed a single time. The chain joins TRBV20-1 to TRBJ2-4, with D perhaps TRBD1 (6 bases). The length of the CDR3 is 16 residues. The germline gives CDR1 DFQATT, CDR2 SNEGSKA (reference sequence). Trimming removed 4 bases at V and 0 bases at J, with 16 bases between. CDR3 sequence: CSAKPQTGRAKNIQYF. CDR3 bases: TGCAGTGCTAAGCCCCAAACAGGGAGAGCCAAAAACATTCAGTACTTC.

The chain combines TRBV28 with TRBJ2-5; perhaps TRBD2 as D (6 bases). The CDR3 covers 14 residues. V dropped 3 bases and J dropped 0 bases, with 8 bases sitting between them. CDR1 is MDHEN, CDR2 SYDVKM, per germline. CDR3 sequence reads: CASSFGGYQETQYF. For the CDR3, the DNA is TGTGCCAGCAGTTTTGGGGGGTACCAAGAGACCCAGTACTTC. The complete variable domain, with remaining parts taken from reference TRBV28 and TRBJ2-5, reads DVKVTQSSRYLVKRTGEKVFLECVQDMDHENMFWYRQDPGLGLRLIYFSYDVKMKEKGDIPEGYSVSREKKERFSLILESASTNQTSMYLCASSFGGYQETQYFGPGTRLLVL.

The V call is TRBV12-3 or TRBV12-4, the J call TRBJ2-1; D call uncertain. The CDR3 length is 11 residues. Deletions cut 2 bases from V and 12 bases from J, with 8 bases between. The CDR3, as DNA: TGTGCCAGCAGTTTATCCAATCGGCAGTTCTTC. Protein: CASSLSNRQFF.

V gene TRBV9 combines with J gene TRBJ2-1; D gene ambiguous. There are 14 residues in the CDR3. The germline V and J ends were trimmed by 0 bases and 4 bases, with 8 bases remaining between them. Germline V lookup: CDR1 SGDLS, CDR2 YYNGEE. The CDR3 DNA sequence: TGTGCCAGCAGCGTAGCCGCCAAATACAATGAGCAGTTCTTC. Its protein product is CASSVAAKYNEQFF.

The chain links TRBV9 to TRBJ2-1; 14 positions match TRBD2. The J segment lost 8 bases and the V segment lost 7 bases, leaving 8 bases of the junction unmatched. Germline loops: CDR1 SGDLS, CDR2 YYNGEE. There are 15 residues in the CDR3. CDR3 sequence (DNA): TGTGCCAGCGCCTTAGGGGGACTAGCGGGAGATGAGCAGTTCTTC. Protein product: CASALGGLAGDEQFF.

The V call is TRBV29-1, the J call TRBJ2-2; 7 positions match TRBD2. Per germline, CDR1 SQVTM and CDR2 ANQGSEA. V lost 6 bases and J lost 0; bases outside the gene matches: 4. The CDR3 has 14 residues. The CDR3 reads CSVGRATNTGELFF. CDR3 nucleotides: TGCAGCGTGGGGAGGGCTACGAACACCGGGGAGCTGTTTTTT.

The chain links TRBV7-9 to TRBJ2-7, with D possibly matching TRBD2 (5 bases). This CDR3 is 12 amino acids long. Trimming pared 5 bases from V and 7 bases from J, leaving 12 bases between. Germline V gives CDR1 SEHNR, CDR2 FQNEAQ (reference sequence). The CDR3 sequence: CASSTSTGEQYF. The CDR3 DNA reads as TGTGCCAGCAGCACCAGTACGGGGGAGCAGTACTTC.